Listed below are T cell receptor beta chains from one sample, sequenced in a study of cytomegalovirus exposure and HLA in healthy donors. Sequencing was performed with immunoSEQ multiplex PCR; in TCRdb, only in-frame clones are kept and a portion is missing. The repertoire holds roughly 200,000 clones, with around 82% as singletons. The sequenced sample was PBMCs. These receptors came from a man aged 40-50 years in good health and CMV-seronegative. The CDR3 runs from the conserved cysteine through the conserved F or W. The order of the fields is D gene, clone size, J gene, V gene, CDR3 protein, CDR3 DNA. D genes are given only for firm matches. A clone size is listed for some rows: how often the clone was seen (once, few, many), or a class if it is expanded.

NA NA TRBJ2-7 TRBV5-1 CASSLEPGGTYEQYF TGCGCCAGCAGCTTGGAGCCAGGGGGGACCTACGAGCAGTACTTC
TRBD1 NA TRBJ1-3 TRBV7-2 CASSRQTGAPGNTIYF TGTGCCAGCAGCCGCCAAACAGGGGCCCCTGGAAACACCATATATTTT
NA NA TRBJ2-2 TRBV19 CASSIDPLRELFF TGTGCCAGTAGTATAGACCCACTCCGGGAGCTGTTTTTT
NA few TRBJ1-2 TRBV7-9 CASSLATQALNYGYTF TGTGCCAGCAGCTTAGCGACCCAGGCCCTTAACTATGGCTACACCTTC
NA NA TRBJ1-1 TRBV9 CASRARDPGGAFF TGTGCCAGCAGGGCCCGGGATCCCGGAGGAGCTTTCTTT
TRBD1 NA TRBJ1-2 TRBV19 CASSQDRGNGYTF TGTGCCAGTAGCCAGGACAGGGGGAATGGCTACACCTTC
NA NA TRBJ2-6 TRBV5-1 CASSLASQLSGANVLTF TGCGCCAGCAGCTTGGCTAGTCAGCTCTCTGGGGCCAACGTCCTGACTTTC
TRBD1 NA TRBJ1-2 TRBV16 CASSPTGGDGYTF TGTGCCAGCAGCCCGACAGGGGGGGATGGCTACACCTTC
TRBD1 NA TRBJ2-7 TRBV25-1 CASSRQDRGYEQYF TGTGCCAGCAGTCGGCAGGACAGGGGTTACGAGCAGTACTTC
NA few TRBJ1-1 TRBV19 CATSRAYTEAFF TGTGCCACTTCGAGGGCTTATACTGAAGCTTTCTTT
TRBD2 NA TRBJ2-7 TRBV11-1 CASSLSSGGYEQYF TGTGCCAGCAGCTTATCTAGCGGGGGGTACGAGCAGTACTTC
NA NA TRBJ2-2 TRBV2 CASSAGNTGELFF TGTGCCAGCAGTGCCGGGAACACCGGGGAGCTGTTTTTT
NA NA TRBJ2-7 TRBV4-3 CASSQVTFAYEQYF TGCGCCAGCAGCCAAGTCACATTTGCCTACGAGCAGTACTTC
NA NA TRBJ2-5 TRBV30 CAESWAPAETQYF TGTGCCGAGAGTTGGGCACCCGCGGAGACCCAGTACTTC
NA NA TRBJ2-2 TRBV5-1 CASSLAPRTGELFF TGCGCCAGCTCACTTGCCCCCCGGACCGGGGAGCTGTTTTTT
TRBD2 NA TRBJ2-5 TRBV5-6 CASSSRLAGGRETQYF TGTGCCAGCAGCTCCCGACTAGCGGGGGGGCGGGAGACCCAGTACTTC
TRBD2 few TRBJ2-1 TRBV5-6 CASSDTSGGRVGQFF TGTGCCAGCAGCGACACTAGCGGGGGCCGAGTTGGGCAGTTCTTC
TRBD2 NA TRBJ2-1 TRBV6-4 CASSPAGPLGEQFF TGTGCCAGCAGCCCAGCGGGACCTCTTGGTGAGCAGTTCTTC
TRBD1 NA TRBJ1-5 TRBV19 CASTPPRDRGAHSNQPQHF TGTGCCAGTACCCCGCCCCGGGACAGGGGGGCGCATAGCAATCAGCCCCAGCATTTT
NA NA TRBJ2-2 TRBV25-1 CASTSRGGNTGELFF TGTGCCAGCACCTCTAGGGGGGGGAACACCGGGGAGCTGTTTTTT
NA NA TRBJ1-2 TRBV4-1 CASSQEGKRPIYGYTF TGCGCCAGCAGCCAAGAAGGAAAGAGGCCAATCTATGGCTACACCTTC
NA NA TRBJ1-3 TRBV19 CASRPGRGLDTIYF TGTGCCAGTAGACCTGGACGGGGTTTGGACACCATATATTTT
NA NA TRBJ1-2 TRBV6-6 CASSLDSPYGYTF TGTGCCAGCAGCCTGGACAGCCCCTATGGCTACACCTTC
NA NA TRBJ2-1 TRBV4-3 CASSQPWDTYNEQFF TGCGCCAGCAGCCAACCCTGGGACACTTACAATGAGCAGTTCTTC
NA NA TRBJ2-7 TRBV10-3 CAIGFGDSSYEQYF TGTGCCATCGGTTTCGGAGACAGCTCCTACGAGCAGTACTTC
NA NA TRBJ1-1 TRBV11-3 CASSPHSNTEAFF TGTGCCAGCAGCCCTCACTCGAACACTGAAGCTTTCTTT
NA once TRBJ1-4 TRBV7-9 CASSPWGQGAEKLFF TGTGCCAGCAGCCCCTGGGGGCAGGGAGCGGAAAAACTGTTTTTT
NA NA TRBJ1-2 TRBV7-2 CASSLRGGASYGYTF TGTGCCAGCAGCTTGAGGGGGGGCGCATCCTATGGCTACACCTTC
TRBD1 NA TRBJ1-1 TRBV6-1 CASSGDRGGTEAFF TGTGCCAGCAGTGGCGACAGGGGGGGGACTGAAGCTTTCTTT
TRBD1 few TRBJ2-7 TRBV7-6 CASSLGAGTENYEQYF TGTGCCAGCAGCTTAGGGGCAGGGACAGAGAACTACGAGCAGTACTTC
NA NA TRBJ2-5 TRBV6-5 CASSYLGPQETQYF TGTGCCAGCAGTTACCTAGGCCCCCAAGAGACCCAGTACTTC
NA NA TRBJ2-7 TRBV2 CASSKKDTVGNEQYF TGTGCCAGCAGTAAAAAGGACACGGTAGGCAACGAGCAGTACTTC
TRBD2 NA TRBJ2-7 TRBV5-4 CASSFQAGGPYEQYF TGTGCCAGCAGCTTCCAAGCGGGGGGCCCCTACGAGCAGTACTTC
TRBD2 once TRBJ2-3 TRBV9 CASSSRLAGGRTSTDTQYF TGTGCCAGCAGCTCAAGACTAGCGGGGGGACGAACTAGCACAGATACGCAGTATTTT
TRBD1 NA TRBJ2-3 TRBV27 CASSLSWTGNTDTQYF TGTGCCAGCAGTTTATCATGGACAGGAAACACAGATACGCAGTATTTT
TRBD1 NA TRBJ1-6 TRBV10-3 CAISEPQGTGNSPLHF TGTGCCATCAGTGAACCCCAAGGGACAGGGAATTCACCCCTCCACTTT
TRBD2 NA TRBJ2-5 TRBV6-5 CASSPYWAGVATQYF TGTGCCAGCAGCCCCTACTGGGCGGGGGTGGCGACCCAGTACTTC
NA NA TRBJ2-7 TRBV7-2 CASSFRPGNYEQYF TGTGCCAGCAGCTTTAGGCCGGGTAACTACGAGCAGTACTTC
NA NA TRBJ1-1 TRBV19 CASTQQGPNTEAFF TGTGCCAGTACTCAACAGGGCCCGAACACTGAAGCTTTCTTT
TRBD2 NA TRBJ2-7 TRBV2 CASSKPSGRRYEQYF TGTGCCAGCAGTAAACCTAGCGGGAGGAGGTACGAGCAGTACTTC
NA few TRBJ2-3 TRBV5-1 CASSFTKDTQYF TGCGCCAGCAGCTTCACTAAGGATACGCAGTATTTT
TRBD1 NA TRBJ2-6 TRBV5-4 CASSPGTGVSGANVLTF TGTGCCAGCAGCCCCGGGACAGGGGTCTCTGGGGCCAACGTCCTGACTTTC
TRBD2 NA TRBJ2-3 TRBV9 CASSVGGRTDTQYF TGTGCCAGCAGCGTTGGCGGGAGAACAGATACGCAGTATTTT
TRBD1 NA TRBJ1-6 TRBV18 CASSRPTGFNSPLHF TGTGCCAGCTCACGCCCGACAGGGTTTAATTCACCCCTCCACTTT
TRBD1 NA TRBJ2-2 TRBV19 CASSRKTGEWTGELFF TGTGCCAGTAGCCGAAAGACAGGGGAGTGGACCGGGGAGCTGTTTTTT
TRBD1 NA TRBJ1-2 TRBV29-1 CSVTGDYGYTF TGCAGCGTAACAGGGGACTATGGCTACACCTTC
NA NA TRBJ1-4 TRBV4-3 CASSQDRGGATNEKLFF TGCGCCAGCAGCCAGGACCGCGGCGGGGCAACTAATGAAAAACTGTTTTTT
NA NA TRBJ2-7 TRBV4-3 CASSPTRDGQGTYEQYF TGCGCCAGCAGCCCGACTAGGGATGGGCAGGGCACCTACGAGCAGTACTTC
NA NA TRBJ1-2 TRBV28 CASSFGQTYYGYTF TGTGCCAGCAGTTTTGGACAGACCTATTATGGCTACACCTTC
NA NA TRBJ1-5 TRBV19 CASSIAATQTQHF TGTGCCAGTAGTATAGCCGCCACCCAGACCCAGCATTTT
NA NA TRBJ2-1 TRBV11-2 CASSLGIGQFF TGTGCCAGCAGCTTAGGAATCGGGCAGTTCTTC
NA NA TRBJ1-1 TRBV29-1 CSVGPSGAEAFF TGCAGCGTTGGGCCCTCAGGGGCCGAAGCTTTCTTT
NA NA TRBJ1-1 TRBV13 CASSLAGSEAFF TGTGCCAGCAGCTTAGCAGGGTCTGAAGCTTTCTTT